The present T cell receptor beta chain was sequenced within a study of vaccination and CD4 T cells after COVID-19. As concerns this clonotype: Antigen unknown.

This sample's treatment: 10-day PBMC culture with coronavirus spike peptide pools or control peptides (ViraFEST assay). ViraFEST used peptide pools to expand antigen-specific T cells before TCR sequencing. Cultured CD4+ T cells had their DNA profiled by the Oncomine TCR Beta short-read assay. TCRdb redid the calling of the PCR reads with MiXCR, one entry per CDR3 protein. The table includes tens of thousands of distinct CDR3 sequences, roughly 40% detected once. CDR1 and CDR2 from the germline V gene are MNHEY and SVGAGI. CDR3 size: 15 residues. Trimming cost V 0 bases and J 3 bases; bases outside gene matches: 5.

The TCR comes from a human donor who had recovered from COVID-19. The rearrangement links TRBV6-5 to TRBJ2-7; TRBD2 aligns across 7 bases. The sequenced sample consisted of CD4+ T cells from blood, cultured in vitro. In DNA, the CDR3 is TGTGCCAGCAGTTACTCGAGGGAGGGGAACTACGAGCAGTACTTC. Amino acid sequence: CASSYSREGNYEQYF.